The present entry profiles one TCR beta chain with its context. The CDR3 has 11 residues. Germline V gives CDR1 SGHRS, CDR2 YFSETQ. V gave up 3 bases and J gave up 6 bases, with 5 bases separating them. These data are taken from a study of human T cells and chemical hapten exposure. TCRdb ran MiXCR on the RACE reads and lists one entry per CDR3 protein. The table lists about 70,000 distinct CDR3 sequences, 6% to 7% of them singletons, with 3.4% in the top ten. Time point defined: healthy volunteer bleed at 6 weeks. Before extraction, the whole blood was not fractionated, and total RNA was taken from it.

The TCR sequence derives from a female donor in good health. Some clones in this sample may be carry-over from other donors' samples. Sequences were obtained from whole blood. This rearrangement joins TRBV5-1 to TRBJ2-3; D unresolved. The DNA of the CDR3 is TGCGCCAGCAGCTCCGAGGATACGCAGTATTTT. It yields the protein CASSSEDTQYF.